The entry that follows covers one T cell receptor beta chain sequence. Its matching antigen is unknown. V lost 4 bases to trimming and J lost 4 bases, with 13 bases between them. Per germline, CDR1 LNHDA and CDR2 SQIVND (reference sequence). The CDR3 consists of 14 residues. In the PCR, 60 Vbeta and 13 Jbeta primers were used. Clones were sequenced by immunoSEQ multiplex PCR, and TCRdb holds only the in-frame ones, with some missing. The sample consists of about 190,000 clones, 75% to 85% of them appearing once. The data originate from a study of cytomegalovirus exposure and HLA in healthy donors. Looking at the study overall: An analysis done earlier identified around 100 million unique TCR beta sequences from approximately 170 million T cells.

General study points: As confirmed in vitro, three CMV-associated chains were specific for CMV antigens. Earlier findings revealed that most TCR beta V segments proved productive either about 90% or about 30% of the time.

The sequenced sample consisted of PBMCs. The chain uses TRBV19 and TRBJ1-2; a weak D match, TRBD1 (6 bases). This TCR came from a woman under 30 in good health and CMV-seronegative. CDR3 DNA: TGTGCCAGTAGTACCCCAGGGGCCGGCTATGGCTACACCTTC. Its translation: CASSTPGAGYGYTF.